The 8 T cell receptor beta chains reported below all come from one sample, sequenced in a study of blood T cells in healthy people across ages. A sample-barcoded 5' primer and a J-beta primer mix were used in a second PCR of about 6 to 12 cycles. Via MiXCR, TCRdb re-called the 5' RACE reads, giving one row per CDR3 protein. The profile shows around 690,000 distinct CDR3 sequences, 45% to 65% of them singletons. Source material: blood. The source of these receptors is a man in his sixties in good health.

This clonotype was seen ten or more times. This chain connects TRBV20-1 to TRBJ2-5, with no clear D. The CDR3 is 13 amino acids. Germline loops: CDR1 DFQATT, CDR2 SNEGSKA (reference sequence). The CDR3 loop is CRASQSGQETQYF. In DNA form, the CDR3 reads TGCAGGGCCTCGCAGAGTGGCCAAGAGACCCAGTACTTC.

V is TRBV13 and J is TRBJ1-2, with D unresolved. The V and J ends lost 0 bases and 5 bases respectively, with 10 bases between them. From germline, CDR1 is PRHDT and CDR2 FYEKMQ (reference sequence). The CDR3 has 14 residues. The CDR3 loop reads CASSLGRPAYGYTF. The CDR3 coding sequence is TGTGCCAGCAGCTTAGGCCGGCCAGCATATGGCTACACCTTC.

The chain has TRBV9 and TRBJ1-6; D perhaps matches TRBD1 (6 bases). CDR1 is SGDLS, CDR2 YYNGEE, per germline. This CDR3 region has 16 residues. V was pared by 4 bases and J by 6 bases, with 17 bases between. CDR3 nucleotides: TGTGCCAGCAGCCTAGGATATCAGGGGATTAATTCACCCCTCCACTTT. The encoded protein is CASSLGYQGINSPLHF.

The gene calls are TRBV6-6 and TRBJ1-6, with D perhaps matching TRBD1 (5 bases). Germline loops: CDR1 MNHNY, CDR2 SVGAGI (reference sequence). This CDR3 is 15 amino acids long. The ends were cut back, 7 bases at V and 6 bases at J, with 16 bases in the middle. CDR3 DNA sequence: TGTGCCAGCATCGAACCGGGACGGACTAATTCACCCCTCCACTTT. The encoded protein is CASIEPGRTNSPLHF.

The chain has TRBV20-1 and TRBJ2-5, with TRBD2 identical over 10 bases. The germline CDR1 and CDR2 sequences are DFQATT and SNEGSKA (reference sequence). The length of the CDR3 is 13 residues. With V trimmed by 5 bases and J by 11 bases, 11 bases remained unmatched. CDR3 region: CSAQRGGLNEQYF. CDR3 nucleotides: TGCAGTGCTCAGCGGGGGGGCCTCAATGAGCAGTACTTC.

This chain joins TRBV6-5 and TRBJ1-6, with D possibly being TRBD1 (6 bases). The CDR3 consists of 13 residues. V was cut by 5 bases and J by 8 bases, with 10 bases left in between. Germline CDR1 MNHEY, CDR2 SVGAGI. CDR3 sequence reads: CASSAQGYSPLHF. The DNA of the CDR3 is TGTGCCAGCAGTGCTCAGGGGTATTCACCCCTCCACTTT.

This rearrangement joins TRBV20-1 to TRBJ2-5, with D hard to call. The DNA end favors TRBJ2-7, so the J call may be wrong. This CDR3 contains 12 residues. Germline values: CDR1 DFQATT, CDR2 SNEGSKA (reference sequence). For the CDR3, the DNA is TGCAGTGCTAAAGGGATAGCTGACGAGCAGTACTTC. It codes for CSAKGIADEQYF.

This clonotype was seen more than once but under ten times. CDR3 DNA: TGTGCCAGCAGTCAGGGGGGATACTATGGCTACACCTTC. Protein product: CASSQGGYYGYTF. The chain recombines TRBV6-5 with TRBJ1-2; 7 bases are a match to TRBD1. The CDR3 has 13 amino acids. Germline CDR1 reads MNHEY; CDR2 reads SVGAGI. V was pared by 5 bases and J by 3 bases, with 3 bases of the junction left unmatched.